The entry that follows covers one T cell receptor beta chain sequence. Its specificity is unknown. Amplification used 60 Vbeta primers and 13 Jbeta primers. TCRdb's copy holds only in-frame clones and misses some; the assay was immunoSEQ multiplex PCR. This sample has roughly 170,000 clones, with about four fifths found just once. These data are taken from a study of cytomegalovirus exposure and HLA in healthy donors. Study-wide points: Sequencing probably produced one cluster of sequence variants that were highly shared. Among TCR beta chains, those listed as cytomegalovirus-associated numbered under 200. In a later analysis, compared with equally common non-associated chains, HLA-associated beta chains were more expanded.

Germline values: CDR1 SNHLY, CDR2 FYNNEI. This CDR3 spans 15 amino acids. The trim removed 3 bases at V and 13 bases at J, leaving 9 bases unmatched. The clonotype was recovered from a girl under 18 in good health and CMV-seropositive. V usage is TRBV2 and J usage is TRBJ1-6; 10 positions match TRBD1. Sequencing input: PBMCs. CDR3 DNA sequence: TGTGCCAGCAGTGATCGGACAGGGGGGGGTCGGCCCCTCCACTTT. This translates into CASSDRTGGGRPLHF.